The T cell receptor (beta chain) described here comes from a study of shared clonotypes between healthy human individuals. In the case of this clone: As yet, its antigen is unknown.

Adult Caucasians living in Nashville, Tennessee made up all of the donors. Generated by immunoSEQ multiplex PCR, the TCRdb table keeps only in-frame clones and is missing some. The sample comprises roughly 520,000 clones, approximately 95% of which are singletons, and about 0.06% rests with the top ten. Study-wide findings and caveats: Memory subsets generally showed smaller estimated richness than naive subsets did.

CDR3 length equals 12 residues. After removal of 6 bases from V and 5 bases from J, the junction contained 2 bases not matched to a gene. Germline CDR1 reads MDHEN; CDR2 reads SYDVKM. The rearrangement links TRBV28 to TRBJ1-2, with TRBD1 identical over 8 bases. Sequenced input: naive CD4+ T cells sorted from blood. Noted subset: CD45RA+ positively selected. This clonotype originated in a woman aged 30 to 39 in good health. In nucleotides, the CDR3 is TGTGCCAGCAGACAGGGGGGATATGGCTACACCTTC. Protein sequence: CASRQGGYGYTF.